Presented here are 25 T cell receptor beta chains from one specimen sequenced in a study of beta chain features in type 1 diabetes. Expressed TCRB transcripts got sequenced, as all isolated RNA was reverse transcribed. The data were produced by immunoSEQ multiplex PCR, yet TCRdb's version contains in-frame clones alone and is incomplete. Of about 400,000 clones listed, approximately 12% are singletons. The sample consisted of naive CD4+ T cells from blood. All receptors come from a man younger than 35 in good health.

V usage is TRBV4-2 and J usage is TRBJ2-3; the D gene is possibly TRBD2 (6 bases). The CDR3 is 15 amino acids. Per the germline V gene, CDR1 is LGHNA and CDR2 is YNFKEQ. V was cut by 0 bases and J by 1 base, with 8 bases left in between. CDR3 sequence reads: CASSQETGGTDTQYF. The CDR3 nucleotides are TGTGCCAGCAGCCAAGAGACGGGGGGCACAGATACGCAGTATTTT.

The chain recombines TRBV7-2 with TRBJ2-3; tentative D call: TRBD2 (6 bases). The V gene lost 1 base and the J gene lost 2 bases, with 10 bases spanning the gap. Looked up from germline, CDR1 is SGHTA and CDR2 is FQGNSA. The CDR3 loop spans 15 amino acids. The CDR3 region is CASSLVAGITDTQYF. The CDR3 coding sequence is TGTGCCAGCAGCTTAGTGGCGGGAATCACAGATACGCAGTATTTT.

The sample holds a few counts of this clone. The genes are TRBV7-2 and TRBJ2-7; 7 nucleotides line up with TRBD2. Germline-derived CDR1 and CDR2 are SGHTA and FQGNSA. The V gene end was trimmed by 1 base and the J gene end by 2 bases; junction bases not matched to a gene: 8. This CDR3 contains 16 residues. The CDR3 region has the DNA TGTGCCAGCAGCTTAGATGTTATGGGAGGGACCTACGAGCAGTACTTC. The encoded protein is CASSLDVMGGTYEQYF.

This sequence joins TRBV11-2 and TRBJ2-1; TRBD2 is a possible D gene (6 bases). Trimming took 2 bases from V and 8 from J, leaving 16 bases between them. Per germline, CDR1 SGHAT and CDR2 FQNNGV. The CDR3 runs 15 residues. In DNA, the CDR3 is TGTGCCAGCAGCTTACGACTAGTATCCGGCGATGAGCAGTTCTTC. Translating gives CASSLRLVSGDEQFF.

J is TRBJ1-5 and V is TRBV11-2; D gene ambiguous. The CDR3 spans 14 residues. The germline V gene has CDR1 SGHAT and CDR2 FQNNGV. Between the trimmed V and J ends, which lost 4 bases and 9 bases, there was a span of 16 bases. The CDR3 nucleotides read TGTGCCAGCAGCTCAACCAACGGCGGGTGGCCCCAGCATTTT. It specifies CASSSTNGGWPQHF.

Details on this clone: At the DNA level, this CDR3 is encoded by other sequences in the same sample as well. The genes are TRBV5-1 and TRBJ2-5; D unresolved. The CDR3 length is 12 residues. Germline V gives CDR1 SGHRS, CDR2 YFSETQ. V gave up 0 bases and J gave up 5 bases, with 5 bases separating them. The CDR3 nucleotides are TGCGCCAGCAGCTTGGCCGGGGAGACCCAGTACTTC. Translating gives CASSLAGETQYF.

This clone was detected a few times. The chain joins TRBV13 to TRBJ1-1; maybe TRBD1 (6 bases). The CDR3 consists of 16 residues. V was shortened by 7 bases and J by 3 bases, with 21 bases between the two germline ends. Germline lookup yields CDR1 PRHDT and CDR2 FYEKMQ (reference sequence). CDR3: CASKGGGGDWDTEAFF. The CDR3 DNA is TGTGCCAGCAAGGGAGGGGGGGGCGACTGGGACACTGAAGCTTTCTTT.

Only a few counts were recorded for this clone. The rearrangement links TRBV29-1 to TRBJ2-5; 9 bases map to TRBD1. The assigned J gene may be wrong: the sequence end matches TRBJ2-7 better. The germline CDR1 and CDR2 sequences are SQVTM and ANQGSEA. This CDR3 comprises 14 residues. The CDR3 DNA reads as TGCAGCGTTGAATCGACAGGGGGCTCCTACGAGCAGTACTTC. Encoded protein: CSVESTGGSYEQYF.

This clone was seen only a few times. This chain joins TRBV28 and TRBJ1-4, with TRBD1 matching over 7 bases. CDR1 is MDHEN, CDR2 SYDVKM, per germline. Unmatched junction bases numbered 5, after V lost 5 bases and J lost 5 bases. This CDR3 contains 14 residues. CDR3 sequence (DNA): TGTGCCAGCAGTCTCGAAGGGGGCAATGAAAAACTGTTTTTT. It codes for CASSLEGGNEKLFF.

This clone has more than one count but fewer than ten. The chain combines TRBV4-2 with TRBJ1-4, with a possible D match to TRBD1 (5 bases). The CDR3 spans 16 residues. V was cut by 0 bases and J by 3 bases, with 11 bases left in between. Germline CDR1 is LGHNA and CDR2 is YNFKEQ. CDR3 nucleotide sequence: TGTGCCAGCAGCCAAGACCCAGGGATGGCTAATGAAAAACTGTTTTTT. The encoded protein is CASSQDPGMANEKLFF.

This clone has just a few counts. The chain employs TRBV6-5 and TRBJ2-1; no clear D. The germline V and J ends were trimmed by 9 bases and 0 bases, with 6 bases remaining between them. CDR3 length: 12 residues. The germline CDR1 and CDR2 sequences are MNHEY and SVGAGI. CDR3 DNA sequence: TGTGCCAGTCAATCCTCCTACAATGAGCAGTTCTTC. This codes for CASQSSYNEQFF.

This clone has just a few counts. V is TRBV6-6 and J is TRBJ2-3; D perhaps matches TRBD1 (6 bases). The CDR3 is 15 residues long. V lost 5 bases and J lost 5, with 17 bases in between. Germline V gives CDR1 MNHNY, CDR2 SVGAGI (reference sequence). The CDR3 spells CASSPPGARGDTQYF. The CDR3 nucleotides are TGTGCCAGCAGTCCCCCCGGTGCCAGGGGAGATACGCAGTATTTT.

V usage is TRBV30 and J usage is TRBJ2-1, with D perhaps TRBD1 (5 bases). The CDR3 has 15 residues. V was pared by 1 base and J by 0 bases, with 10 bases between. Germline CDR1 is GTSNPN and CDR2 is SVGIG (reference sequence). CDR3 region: CAWSDRSSSYNEQFF. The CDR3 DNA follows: TGTGCCTGGAGTGACAGGTCAAGCTCCTACAATGAGCAGTTCTTC.

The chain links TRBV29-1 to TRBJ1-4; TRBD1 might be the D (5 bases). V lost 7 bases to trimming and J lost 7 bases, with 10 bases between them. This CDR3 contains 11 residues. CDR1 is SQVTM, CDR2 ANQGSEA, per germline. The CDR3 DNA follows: TGCAGCGGGAGGGGCGGTGAAAAACTGTTTTTT. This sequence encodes CSGRGGEKLFF. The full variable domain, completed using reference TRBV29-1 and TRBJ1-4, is SAVISQKPSRDICQRGTSLTIQCQVDSQVTMMFWYRQQPGQSLTLIATANQGSEATYESGFVIDKFPISRPNLTFSTLTVSNMSPEDSSIYLCSGRGGEKLFFGSGTQLSVL.

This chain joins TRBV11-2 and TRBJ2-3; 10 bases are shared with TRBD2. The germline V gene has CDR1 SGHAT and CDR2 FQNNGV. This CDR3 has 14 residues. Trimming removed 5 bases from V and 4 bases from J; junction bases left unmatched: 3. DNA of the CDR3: TGTGCCAGCAGCCTCGGACTAGCGGCAGATACGCAGTATTTT. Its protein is CASSLGLAADTQYF.

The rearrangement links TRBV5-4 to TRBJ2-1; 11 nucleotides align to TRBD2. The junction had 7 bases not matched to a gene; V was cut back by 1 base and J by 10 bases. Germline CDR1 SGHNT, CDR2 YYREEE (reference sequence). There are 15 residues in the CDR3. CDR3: CASSLLTSGGREQFF. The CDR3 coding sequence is TGTGCCAGCAGCTTGCTAACTAGCGGGGGCCGGGAGCAGTTCTTC.

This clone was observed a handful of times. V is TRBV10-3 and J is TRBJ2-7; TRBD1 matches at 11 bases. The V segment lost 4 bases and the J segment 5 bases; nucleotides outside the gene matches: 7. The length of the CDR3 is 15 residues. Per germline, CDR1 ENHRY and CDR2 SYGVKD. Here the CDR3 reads CAISVVGQGGNEQYF. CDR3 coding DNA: TGTGCCATCAGTGTTGTGGGACAGGGGGGAAACGAGCAGTACTTC.

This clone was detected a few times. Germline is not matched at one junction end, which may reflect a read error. CDR3 residues: CASSIAGGPYEQYF. As DNA, the CDR3 is TGTGCCAGCAGCATAGCGGGAGGGCCCTACGAGCAGTACTTC. This chain links TRBV7-9 with TRBJ2-7; TRBD2 aligns across 11 bases. Germline V gene data show CDR1 as SEHNR and CDR2 as FQNEAQ (reference sequence). This CDR3 spans 14 amino acids.

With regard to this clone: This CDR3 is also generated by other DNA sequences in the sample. In DNA form, the CDR3 reads TGTGCCAGCAGCTTGGGGAGGGAGACCCAGTACTTC. Amino acid sequence: CASSLGRETQYF. This chain links TRBV5-6 with TRBJ2-5, with D tentatively TRBD2 (5 bases). The V end lost 0 bases, the J end lost 5 bases, and 5 bases lay between the germline ends. The CDR3 is made up of 12 amino acids. The germline V gene encodes CDR1 SGHDT and CDR2 YYEEEE.

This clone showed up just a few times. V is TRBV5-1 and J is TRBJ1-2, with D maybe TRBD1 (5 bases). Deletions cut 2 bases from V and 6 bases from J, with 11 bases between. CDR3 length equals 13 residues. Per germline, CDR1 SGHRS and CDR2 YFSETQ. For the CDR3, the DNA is TGCGCCAGCAGCTTCATCGTCAGGGATGGCTACACCTTC. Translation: CASSFIVRDGYTF.

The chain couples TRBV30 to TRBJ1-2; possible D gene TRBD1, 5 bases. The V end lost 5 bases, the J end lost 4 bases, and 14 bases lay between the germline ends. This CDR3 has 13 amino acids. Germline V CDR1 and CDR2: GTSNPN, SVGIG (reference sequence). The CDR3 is CAWDDWGGYGYTF. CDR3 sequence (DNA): TGTGCCTGGGACGATTGGGGCGGCTATGGCTACACCTTC.

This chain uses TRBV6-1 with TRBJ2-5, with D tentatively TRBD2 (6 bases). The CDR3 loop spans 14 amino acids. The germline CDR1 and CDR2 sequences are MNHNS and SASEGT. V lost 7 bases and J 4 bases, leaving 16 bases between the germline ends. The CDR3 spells CASIPRGFPETQYF. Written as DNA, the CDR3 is TGTGCCAGCATTCCCCGGGGGTTTCCAGAGACCCAGTACTTC.

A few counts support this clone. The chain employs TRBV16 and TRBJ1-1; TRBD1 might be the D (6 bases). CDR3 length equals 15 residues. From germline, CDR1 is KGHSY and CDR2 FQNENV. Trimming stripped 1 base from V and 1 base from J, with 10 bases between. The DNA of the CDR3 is TGTGCCAGCAGCCAATACAGGGTCGAGAACACTGAAGCTTTCTTT. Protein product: CASSQYRVENTEAFF.

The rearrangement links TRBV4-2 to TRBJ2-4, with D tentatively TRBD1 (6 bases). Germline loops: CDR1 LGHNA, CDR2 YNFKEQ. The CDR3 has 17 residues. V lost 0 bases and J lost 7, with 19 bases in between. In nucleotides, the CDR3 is TGTGCCAGCAGCCAAGATCCTCCCGGGTACAGGGCGAACATTCAGTACTTC. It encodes CASSQDPPGYRANIQYF.

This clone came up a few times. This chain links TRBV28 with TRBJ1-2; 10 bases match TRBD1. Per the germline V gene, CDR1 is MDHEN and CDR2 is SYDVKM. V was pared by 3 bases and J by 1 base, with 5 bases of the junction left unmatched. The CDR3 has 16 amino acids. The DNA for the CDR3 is TGTGCCAGCAGTTTGACTTGGACAGGGGGTAACTATGGCTACACCTTC. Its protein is CASSLTWTGGNYGYTF.